This passage covers 16 T cell receptor beta chains from one sample sequenced in a study of T cell repertoires in ileal Crohn's disease. Using immunoSEQ multiplex PCR, the repertoire was profiled, and TCRdb retains in-frame clones only, with some absent. The sample records 4,000 to 4,500 clones, 60% to 80% being singletons. The sequenced material came from ileal tissue. These receptors were taken from an adult with Crohn's disease.

This clone was counted once. J is TRBJ1-2 and V is TRBV9; 10 positions agree with TRBD1. Germline V gives CDR1 SGDLS, CDR2 YYNGEE. The CDR3 is 14 residues long. J gave up 4 bases and V 3 bases, and 3 bases lay outside the gene matches. CDR3 sequence (DNA): TGTGCCAGCAGCGACCGGGACAGGGGCTATGGCTACACCTTC. Amino acid sequence: CASSDRDRGYGYTF.

The rearrangement joins TRBV2 to TRBJ2-2; TRBD1 aligns across 7 bases. This CDR3 is 15 amino acids long. In germline, CDR1 is SNHLY, CDR2 FYNNEI. Unmatched junction bases numbered 7, after V lost 7 bases and J lost 2 bases. CDR3 nucleotide sequence: TGTGCCAGCACTGGGACAGTAGTAAACACCGGGGAGCTGTTTTTT. Residues: CASTGTVVNTGELFF. Complete variable domain (other parts from reference TRBV2 and TRBJ2-2): EPEVTQTPSHQVTQMGQEVILRCVPISNHLYFYWYRQILGQKVEFLVSFYNNEISEKSEIFDDQFSVERPDGSNFTLKIRSTKLEDSAMYFCASTGTVVNTGELFFGEGSRLTVL.

The chain combines TRBV5-1 with TRBJ2-1, with 8 bases aligning to TRBD2. CDR1 SGHRS and CDR2 YFSETQ come from the germline V gene. Trimming took 0 bases from V and 0 from J; bases not matched to a gene: 5. The CDR3 is 17 amino acids. The CDR3 coding sequence is TGCGCCAGCAGCTTGGAGCGGGGGTCAGTCTCCTACAATGAGCAGTTCTTC. It yields the protein CASSLERGSVSYNEQFF.

The chain is built from TRBV7-3 and TRBJ2-6, with D hard to call. The CDR3 extends over 13 amino acids. V lost 8 bases, J lost 4 bases, and 9 bases lay in between. From germline, CDR1 is SGHTA and CDR2 FQGTGA. The chain's CDR3 is CASCLAGANVLTF. The CDR3, as DNA: TGTGCCAGCTGCCTGGCCGGGGCCAACGTCCTGACTTTC.

J is TRBJ1-2 and V is TRBV19; TRBD1 is a possible D gene (6 bases). The germline V and J ends were trimmed by 5 bases and 4 bases, with 17 bases remaining between them. CDR1 and CDR2 from the germline V gene are LNHDA and SQIVND (reference sequence). This CDR3 contains 15 residues. CDR3 amino acids: CASSASGGGAYGYTF. The CDR3 DNA is TGTGCCAGTAGTGCCTCCGGGGGGGGCGCCTATGGCTACACCTTC.

This chain joins TRBV30 and TRBJ1-4; 8 nucleotides align to TRBD1. CDR1 and CDR2 (germline): GTSNPN, SVGIG (reference sequence). The CDR3 has 18 residues. J was trimmed by 8 bases and V by 0 bases; bases with no gene match: 17. CDR3 DNA sequence: TGTGCCTGGAGTGTAGGCGGACAGGGTACTCTCCAAGGAGAAAAACTGTTTTTT. Its translation: CAWSVGGQGTLQGEKLFF. Filled out from reference TRBV30 and TRBJ1-4, the complete variable domain reads SQTIHQWPATLVQPVGSPLSLECTVEGTSNPNLYWYRQAAGRGLQLLFYSVGIGQISSEVPQNLSASRPQDRQFILSSKKLLLSDSGFYLCAWSVGGQGTLQGEKLFFGSGTQLSVL.

The CDR3 loop is CASSLGTVTDTQYF. CDR3 coding DNA: TGCGCCAGCAGCTTGGGAACGGTGACAGATACGCAGTATTTT. This chain joins TRBV5-1 and TRBJ2-3; no clear D. The germline gives CDR1 SGHRS, CDR2 YFSETQ. This CDR3 has 14 amino acids. The V end lost 0 bases, the J end lost 3 bases, and 8 bases lay between the germline ends.

The chain joins TRBV10-1 to TRBJ1-1; no definite D call. The CDR3 spans 13 residues. Germline values: CDR1 WNHNN, CDR2 SYGVQD (reference sequence). V shed 2 bases and J shed 4 bases, with 8 bases lying between them. In DNA form, the CDR3 reads TGCGCCAGCAGTGAGGGGAGGGCCACTGAAGCTTTCTTT. This gives the protein CASSEGRATEAFF.

This clone is deemed large. CDR3 sequence: CAWSVLDRHFYGYTF. In DNA, the CDR3 is TGTGCCTGGAGTGTATTGGACAGACACTTCTATGGCTACACCTTC. The chain carries TRBV30 and TRBJ1-2; a possible D gene is TRBD1 (6 bases). Germline V CDR1 and CDR2: GTSNPN, SVGIG (reference sequence). The CDR3 contains 15 residues. Trimming cost V 0 bases and J 4 bases, with 15 bases left between them. Combining the CDR3 with reference TRBV30 and TRBJ1-2 gives the whole variable domain SQTIHQWPATLVQPVGSPLSLECTVEGTSNPNLYWYRQAAGRGLQLLFYSVGIGQISSEVPQNLSASRPQDRQFILSSKKLLLSDSGFYLCAWSVLDRHFYGYTFGSGTRLTVV.

The chain couples TRBV6-1 to TRBJ2-5, with no clear D. V lost 0 bases, J lost 1 base, and 6 bases lay in between. This CDR3 is 14 amino acids long. Germline loops: CDR1 MNHNS, CDR2 SASEGT. As DNA, the CDR3 is TGTGCCAGCAGTGAAGCCACTTCCCAAGAGACCCAGTACTTC. Its translation: CASSEATSQETQYF.

The V call is TRBV6-4, the J call TRBJ1-4, with no clear D. CDR3 length equals 14 residues. Per germline, CDR1 MRHNA and CDR2 SNTAGT. Trimming removed 8 bases at V and 11 bases at J, with 21 bases between. In nucleotides, the CDR3 is TGTGCCAGCCTTCAAAACTCGACGGACTTGAAACTGTTTTTT. Protein sequence: CASLQNSTDLKLFF.

This sequence joins TRBV6-1 and TRBJ2-7, with D maybe TRBD2 (6 bases). Germline V gene sequence: CDR1 MNHNS, CDR2 SASEGT. The CDR3 contains 15 residues. Between the trimmed V and J ends, which lost 4 bases and 1 base, there was a span of 14 bases. CDR3 in amino acids: CASSVGDSESYEQYF. As DNA, the CDR3 is TGTGCCAGCAGTGTGGGGGACTCAGAGTCCTACGAGCAGTACTTC.

The rearrangement links TRBV19 to TRBJ1-5; 10 bases are shared with TRBD1. CDR1 is LNHDA, CDR2 SQIVND, per germline (reference sequence). After removal of 10 bases from V and 7 bases from J, the junction contained 10 bases not matched to a gene. The CDR3 is 14 residues long. The CDR3 nucleotides are TGTGCCACCGCACCTGACAGGGGGCTCCAGCCCCAGCATTTT. As protein: CATAPDRGLQPQHF.

This clone turned up a few times. The rearrangement uses TRBV5-1 and TRBJ2-7, with TRBD1 matching 8 bases. The CDR3 contains 16 residues. Germline CDR1 and CDR2: SGHRS and YFSETQ. Trimming cost V 2 bases and J 1 base; bases outside gene matches: 8. The DNA of the CDR3 is TGCGCCAGCAGCTTACAGGAAGGACAGGGATCCTACGAGCAGTACTTC. It codes for CASSLQEGQGSYEQYF.

J is TRBJ2-7 and V is TRBV6-1, with a weak D call TRBD1 (6 bases). Germline assignment: CDR1 MNHNS and CDR2 SASEGT. This CDR3 spans 12 amino acids. Deletions cut 4 bases from V and 3 bases from J, with 7 bases between. CDR3 loop: CASSAQGYEQYF. The CDR3 DNA is TGTGCCAGCAGTGCACAGGGCTACGAGCAGTACTTC.

In its sample, this clone was seen once. The rearrangement joins TRBV30 to TRBJ1-4; D gene ambiguous. Germline V gene lookup returns CDR1 GTSNPN and CDR2 SVGIG (reference sequence). V gave up 7 bases and J gave up 3 bases, with 12 bases separating them. CDR3 size: 13 residues. CDR3 region: CAYSETSNEKLFF. CDR3 bases: TGTGCCTATTCAGAGACATCTAATGAAAAACTGTTTTTT.